Below, 26 T cell receptor beta chains from the same sample are listed, as sequenced in a study of blood T cell repertoires in COVID-19. Assay: immunoSEQ multiplex PCR; the TCRdb copy retains only in-frame clones and omits some. Of about 300,000 clones in the sample, roughly 84% are singletons; the top ten hold over 1.1%. Sequenced sample: peripheral blood. Receptor source: a human donor with COVID-19, enrolled during active disease. The donor label of this sample is uncertain.

V and J are TRBV7-2 and TRBJ1-1, with TRBD1 matching 8 bases. The CDR3 totals 15 residues. CDR1 and CDR2 from the germline V gene are SGHTA and FQGNSA. The V gene end was trimmed by 1 base and the J gene end by 0 bases; junction bases not matched to a gene: 1. CDR3 protein: CASSLGTGMNTEAFF. The CDR3 nucleotides read TGTGCCAGCAGCTTAGGGACAGGGATGAACACTGAAGCTTTCTTT.

The chain employs TRBV29-1 and TRBJ1-4; maybe TRBD1 (5 bases). The V gene's germline CDR1 is SQVTM and CDR2 ANQGSEA. The V end was cut by 5 bases, the J end by 7 bases, with 14 bases between. The CDR3 totals 13 residues. CDR3 in DNA: TGCAGCGTTTCCAGGGCGGAGGGTGAAAAACTGTTTTTT. The encoded protein is CSVSRAEGEKLFF.

The chain uses TRBV10-1 and TRBJ2-2; D might be TRBD2 (6 bases). Germline values: CDR1 WNHNN, CDR2 SYGVQD (reference sequence). CDR3 length: 15 amino acids. Trimming shortened V by 2 bases and J by 3 bases, and 10 bases separated the two germline ends. CDR3 coding DNA: TGCGCCAGCAGTGAGGGCAGGGAGGACACCGGGGAGCTGTTTTTT. This gives the protein CASSEGREDTGELFF.

This clone was seen a few times. J is TRBJ1-1 and V is TRBV9; no reliable D call. The CDR3 consists of 15 residues. V was shortened by 4 bases and J by 1 base, with 14 bases between the two germline ends. CDR1 is SGDLS and CDR2 is YYNGEE in the germline V gene. This CDR3 reads CASSTRDTENTEAFF. The CDR3 nucleotides read TGTGCCAGCAGCACCCGCGACACGGAGAACACTGAAGCTTTCTTT.

The chain has TRBV5-5 and TRBJ1-4; 9 bases are a match to TRBD1. The germline gives CDR1 SGHKS, CDR2 YYEKEE (reference sequence). The V segment lost 4 bases and the J segment 8 bases; nucleotides outside the gene matches: 6. This CDR3 has 14 amino acids. This chain's CDR3 is CASSLGTGKEKLFF. Here the CDR3 DNA reads TGTGCCAGCAGCCTAGGGACAGGGAAGGAAAAACTGTTTTTT.

V is TRBV18 and J is TRBJ1-1; no firm D call. CDR1 is KGHSH and CDR2 is LQKENI in the germline V gene. The CDR3 covers 15 residues. Trimming removed 6 bases at V and 4 bases at J, with 18 bases between. This chain's CDR3 is CASSPTVRMGTEAFF. DNA of the CDR3: TGTGCCAGCTCGCCGACTGTAAGAATGGGCACTGAAGCTTTCTTT. Together with reference TRBV18 and TRBJ1-1, the CDR3 gives the full variable domain: NAGVMQNPRHLVRRRGQEARLRCSPMKGHSHVYWYRQLPEEGLKFMVYLQKENIIDESGMPKERFSAEFPKEGPSILRIQQVVRGDSAAYFCASSPTVRMGTEAFFGQGTRLTVV.

V usage is TRBV2 and J usage is TRBJ2-3; D unclear. The CDR3 totals 15 residues. Germline CDR1 SNHLY, CDR2 FYNNEI. V lost 2 bases to trimming and J lost 4 bases, with 13 bases between them. CDR3 nucleotides: TGTGCCAGCAGTGAAAGGATAGGAGCGCCAGATACGCAGTATTTT. This encodes CASSERIGAPDTQYF.

The V call is TRBV6-2 or TRBV6-3, the J call TRBJ2-2; the match to TRBD2 covers 12 bases. This CDR3 has 17 amino acids. V gave up 4 bases and J gave up 4 bases; unmatched junction bases: 7. Germline values: CDR1 MNHEY, CDR2 SVGEGT. CDR3 sequence reads: CASSWGLAGRATGELFF. The CDR3, as DNA: TGTGCCAGCAGTTGGGGACTAGCGGGTCGAGCCACCGGGGAGCTGTTTTTT.

The genes are TRBV9 and TRBJ2-5; no clear D. This CDR3 spans 14 amino acids. Trimming removed 3 bases from V and 5 bases from J, with 14 bases in between. Germline V gene data show CDR1 as SGDLS and CDR2 as YYNGEE. The CDR3 loop reads CASSGGGYIETQYF. CDR3 in DNA: TGTGCCAGCAGCGGCGGTGGGTACATTGAGACCCAGTACTTC.

This sequence joins TRBV7-9 and TRBJ1-1; 9 bases align to TRBD1. With 5 bases clipped from V and 2 bases from J, the junction kept 3 bases outside the gene matches. The germline V gene encodes CDR1 SEHNR and CDR2 FQNEAQ (reference sequence). The CDR3 totals 14 residues. CDR3 bases: TGTGCCAGCAGCCGGGACAGGGTAAACACTGAAGCTTTCTTT. Amino acids: CASSRDRVNTEAFF.

V gene TRBV12-3 or TRBV12-4 combines with J gene TRBJ2-3; maybe TRBD2 (5 bases). V was cut by 6 bases and J by 3 bases, with 10 bases left in between. This CDR3 is 13 amino acids long. The CDR3 spells CASRRVGTDTQYF. The CDR3, as DNA: TGTGCCAGCAGGAGGGTGGGGACAGATACGCAGTATTTT.

This clone was detected only once. V and J are TRBV5-6 and TRBJ1-5; a possible D gene is TRBD1 (6 bases). The ends were cut back, 4 bases at V and 2 bases at J, with 16 bases in the middle. This CDR3 has 16 amino acids. The germline V gene encodes CDR1 SGHDT and CDR2 YYEEEE. CDR3 region: CASSPYRAGGNQPQHF. The CDR3 nucleotides are TGTGCCAGCAGCCCCTACAGGGCTGGCGGCAATCAGCCCCAGCATTTT.

The chain carries TRBV19 and TRBJ2-1; TRBD1 might be the D (7 bases). The V end was cut by 4 bases, the J end by 3 bases, with 22 bases between. The CDR3 has 18 amino acids. The germline CDR1 and CDR2 sequences are LNHDA and SQIVND (reference sequence). The CDR3: CASSTFETGRFSYNEQFF. CDR3 nucleotide sequence: TGTGCCAGTAGTACATTTGAGACAGGGAGGTTTAGCTACAATGAGCAGTTCTTC.

The J gene is TRBJ1-3, the V gene TRBV5-8, with D perhaps TRBD1 (5 bases). Germline V gene sequence: CDR1 SGHTS, CDR2 YDEGEE. V dropped 7 bases and J dropped 2 bases, with 16 bases sitting between them. This CDR3 region has 15 residues. CDR3 coding DNA: TGTGCCAGCCGCCGGGGGAAGGTACCTGGAAACACCATATATTTT. This gives the protein CASRRGKVPGNTIYF.

This clone came up a few times. The chain uses TRBV2 and TRBJ1-6; D gene unclear. This CDR3 region has 14 residues. Per the germline V gene, CDR1 is SNHLY and CDR2 is FYNNEI. Deletions cut 2 bases from V and 9 bases from J, with 11 bases between. The CDR3 DNA reads as TGTGCCAGCAGTGAAACAGTAATGAGTTCACCCCTCCACTTT. It specifies CASSETVMSSPLHF.

The J gene is TRBJ2-1, the V gene TRBV21-1; the table's D call, TRBD1, was not checked against the DNA. TRBV21-1 has pseudogene status. The CDR3 is 15 amino acids. The CDR3 DNA follows: TGTGCCAGCAGCTTTCGGGGACAGGGACACAATGAGCAGTTCTTC. Residues: CASSFRGQGHNEQFF.

The chain carries TRBV2 and TRBJ1-5; TRBD1 matches at 8 bases. Germline V gives CDR1 SNHLY, CDR2 FYNNEI. With V trimmed by 6 bases and J by 11 bases, 12 bases remained unmatched. This CDR3 region has 14 residues. Here the CDR3 DNA reads TGTGCCAGCAGCCCTGACAGGGGAAAACCAGCCCAGCATTTT. Amino acid sequence: CASSPDRGKPAQHF.

The CDR3 here is CASSPPYGGRPGELFF. Here the CDR3 DNA reads TGTGCCAGCAGTCCCCCCTACGGCGGGAGGCCCGGGGAGCTGTTTTTT. The rearrangement links TRBV27 to TRBJ2-2; 8 positions match TRBD2. The CDR3 consists of 16 residues. Germline V gives CDR1 MNHEY, CDR2 SMNVEV (reference sequence). After removal of 5 bases from V and 6 bases from J, the junction contained 11 bases not matched to a gene.

The chain couples TRBV23-1 to TRBJ2-7; 9 positions match TRBD1. TRBV23-1 is an ORF for which the function is uncertain. The V gene end was trimmed by 3 bases and the J gene end by 2 bases; junction bases not matched to a gene: 8. The CDR3 loop spans 16 amino acids. CDR3 residues: CASSHSQGATPYEQYF. CDR3 sequence (DNA): TGCGCCAGCAGTCATTCACAGGGGGCTACCCCCTACGAGCAGTACTTC.

This clone was counted a few times. The J gene is TRBJ2-3, the V gene TRBV19; 11 bases align to TRBD2. From germline, CDR1 is LNHDA and CDR2 SQIVND (reference sequence). J was trimmed by 5 bases and V by 9 bases; bases with no gene match: 10. CDR3 length: 15 residues. The CDR3 region has the DNA TGTGCCAGCAAAGACGGGACTAGCGGACGAGATACGCAGTATTTT. It specifies CASKDGTSGRDTQYF.

The genes are TRBV10-1 and TRBJ2-2; a weak D match, TRBD1 (6 bases). This CDR3 is 13 amino acids long. The V gene lost 6 bases and the J gene lost 4 bases, with 9 bases spanning the gap. CDR1 and CDR2 from the germline V gene are WNHNN and SYGVQD (reference sequence). This CDR3 reads CASRTTGTGELFF. The CDR3, as DNA: TGCGCCAGCAGGACGACAGGCACCGGGGAGCTGTTTTTT.

This rearrangement joins TRBV2 to TRBJ1-5; TRBD1 matches 9 bases. The CDR3 has 14 residues. In germline, CDR1 is SNHLY, CDR2 FYNNEI. The trim removed 4 bases at V and 6 bases at J, leaving 4 bases unmatched. This chain's CDR3 is CASSAGTGSQPQHF. The CDR3 bases are TGTGCCAGCAGTGCCGGGACAGGGAGTCAGCCCCAGCATTTT.

A remark on this clone: The same CDR3 arises from other DNA sequences in this sample as well. The V call is TRBV19, the J call TRBJ1-1; 7 bases align to TRBD1. Losses at the gene ends were 6 bases for V and 1 base for J; bases not matched to a gene: 2. The CDR3 contains 13 residues. CDR1 is LNHDA, CDR2 SQIVND, per germline (reference sequence). Here the CDR3 DNA reads TGTGCCAGTAGCGGGACAGCGAACACTGAAGCTTTCTTT. Protein: CASSGTANTEAFF.

Concerning this clone: One junction end does not reproduce the germline sequence, and a read error may be involved. The J gene is TRBJ1-1, the V gene TRBV25-1, with D unclear. Germline-derived CDR1 and CDR2 are MGHDK and SYGVNS. The CDR3 length is 10 residues. In DNA form, the CDR3 reads TGTGCCAGCAGTGAAGTACGAGGCCTCTTT. It yields the protein CASSEVRGLF.

This clone was recorded a few times. The chain employs TRBV10-3 and TRBJ2-5; 7 bases match TRBD2. The CDR3 spans 17 residues. Trimming took 0 bases from V and 4 from J; bases not matched to a gene: 11. Germline-derived CDR1 and CDR2 are ENHRY and SYGVKD. The CDR3 nucleotides are TGTGCCATCAGTGAGTCGTCCGGTGGCGGGGGACTAGAGACCCAGTACTTC. This gives the protein CAISESSGGGGLETQYF.

The CDR3 protein is CASSLVGTNFEAFF. CDR3 nucleotide sequence: TGTGCCAGCAGCTTAGTAGGGACAAACTTTGAAGCTTTCTTT. The chain employs TRBV11-2 and TRBJ1-1; D possibly corresponds to TRBD1 (6 bases). Trimming removed 1 base at V and 7 bases at J, with 13 bases between. The CDR3 consists of 14 residues. Germline lookup yields CDR1 SGHAT and CDR2 FQNNGV.